This T cell receptor (beta chain) stems from a study of T cell responses to AZD1222 COVID-19 vaccine. The study, taken as a whole, reports: Repertoire collection took place solely once the T cell response had peaked. Within unmutated variant regions lay the reported targets of nearly half of spike-specific TCRs. The donor group comprised mostly white British people and more females; the analysis possibly underestimated clonal diversity.

Repertoires were generated with immunoSEQ multiplex PCR, while TCRdb's copy carries only in-frame clones and drops some. Among 90,000 to 120,000 clones, around 86% were seen once, and the ten largest hold 2.5% to 3.5%. A note on this clone: Its antigen is not identified.

Trimming stripped 7 bases from V and 4 bases from J, with 13 bases between. Germline assignment: CDR1 SQVTM and CDR2 ANQGSEA. The CDR3 sequence is 12 residues long. The sample in question was peripheral blood, obtained 28 days after the second dose of the MenACWY control vaccine. The chain couples TRBV29-1 to TRBJ1-2, with D possibly TRBD1 on 6 matching bases. The receptor was derived from an adult who received the MenACWY meningococcal vaccine as a control. The CDR3 is CSAGGASYGYTF. CDR3 nucleotide sequence: TGCAGCGCTGGGGGGGCTTCCTATGGCTACACCTTC.